This TCR beta chain came from a study of metastatic and nonmetastatic thyroid tumors. Study in general: Repertoire comparison spanned blood and tumor or nodule tissue of malignant and benign thyroid patients.

The CDR3 has 17 amino acids. CDR1 is MNHEY and CDR2 is SMNVEV in the germline V gene (reference sequence). Trimming cost V 4 bases and J 0 bases, with 16 bases left between them. TCRdb re-called clones via MiXCR from the PCR reads. Of tens of thousands of clones in the sample, about 13% are singletons; the top ten hold about 11%. Among the patients, none had received any treatment before thyroid surgery. Worth noting for this clone: With a much larger clone just one base away, this may be a read error. Distinct nucleotide sequences in the sample also encode this CDR3.

The sequencing input was blood. This clonotype was obtained from a female donor with papillary thyroid cancer or a benign thyroid nodule (not recorded which). Some clones in this sample may be carry-over from other donors' samples. The V and J genes are TRBV27 and TRBJ2-1; perhaps TRBD2 as D (5 bases). CDR3 in DNA: TGTGCCAGCAGTTACAACGGGATACCTCTCTCCTACAATGAGCAGTTCTTC. Amino acids: CASSYNGIPLSYNEQFF.